This TCR beta chain stems from a study of cytomegalovirus exposure and HLA in healthy donors. The method was immunoSEQ multiplex PCR; TCRdb's version includes in-frame clones alone and lacks a portion of them. The sample shows 110,000 to 150,000 clones, about 91% of them seen only once. Trimming cost V 5 bases and J 6 bases; bases outside gene matches: 10. CDR1 is MNHEY, CDR2 SMNVEV, per germline (reference sequence). This CDR3 region has 14 residues. The sample comprised PBMCs. The rearrangement uses TRBV27 and TRBJ2-7, with TRBD2 matching 7 bases. This receptor was taken from a woman aged 18-29 years in good health and CMV-seropositive. The CDR3 region is CASSIDRGRAEQYF. Here the CDR3 DNA reads TGTGCCAGCAGTATAGATCGGGGGAGGGCCGAGCAGTACTTC.